Shown below are 20 T cell receptor beta chains from a single sample sequenced in a study of shared clonotypes between healthy human individuals. Clones were read by immunoSEQ multiplex PCR, and TCRdb kept only the in-frame ones, dropping some. The sample lists 2.5 million or so clones; more than 90% were seen once. The sequenced sample consisted of naive CD4+ T cells sorted from blood. Subset reported: CD45RA+ positively selected. These receptors all stem from a man aged 18 to 35 in good health.

The V call is TRBV30, the J call TRBJ2-2; D unclear. CDR3 length: 11 amino acids. V lost 4 bases and J 8 bases, leaving 8 bases between the germline ends. Germline-derived CDR1 and CDR2 are GTSNPN and SVGIG (reference sequence). The CDR3 protein is CAWTLLGELFF. CDR3 nucleotide sequence: TGTGCCTGGACGCTATTGGGGGAGCTGTTTTTT.

The genes are TRBV4-2 and TRBJ1-3; no clear D gene. Trimming left V 6 bases short and J 4 bases short, with 16 bases between. The germline V gene has CDR1 LGHNA and CDR2 YNFKEQ. This CDR3 region has 15 residues. The CDR3 DNA sequence: TGTGCCAGCAGTCTACCTGGTGGGTTCGGAAACACCATATATTTT. Its translation: CASSLPGGFGNTIYF.

The chain couples TRBV6-1 to TRBJ2-2; no definite D call. Germline values: CDR1 MNHNS, CDR2 SASEGT. The CDR3 length is 12 residues. V dropped 5 bases and J dropped 5 bases, with 6 bases sitting between them. The DNA of the CDR3 is TGTGCCAGCAGTTCGGTGACCGGGGAGCTGTTTTTT. Translation: CASSSVTGELFF.

The CDR3 sequence: CASSRTGRGNEQYF. Written as DNA, the CDR3 is TGTGCCAGTAGCCGGACAGGGAGGGGCAACGAGCAGTACTTC. The chain recombines TRBV19 with TRBJ2-7, with D maybe TRBD1 (8 bases). V lost 6 bases and J lost 5, with 17 bases in between. The length of the CDR3 is 14 residues. Per germline, CDR1 LNHDA and CDR2 SQIVND (reference sequence).

This clone turned up a few times. V is TRBV15 and J is TRBJ1-6; D is unclear. The V gene lost 0 bases and the J gene lost 7 bases, with 4 bases spanning the gap. Germline values: CDR1 LNHNV, CDR2 YYDKDF (reference sequence). CDR3 size: 13 residues. The CDR3 loop reads CATSRDGNSPLHF. CDR3 coding DNA: TGTGCCACCAGCAGAGATGGGAATTCACCCCTCCACTTT.

To note about this clone: The same CDR3 also results from other DNA sequences found in this sample. V is TRBV5-1 and J is TRBJ2-5; 9 nucleotides line up with TRBD1. The CDR3 runs to 14 residues. Germline trimming cut 4 bases from V and 4 bases from J; bases unmatched to any gene: 5. Germline V CDR1 and CDR2: SGHRS, YFSETQ. In DNA form, the CDR3 reads TGCGCCAGCAGCCTGGGACAGGGTAGAGAGACCCAGTACTTC. It yields the protein CASSLGQGRETQYF.

V and J are TRBV5-1 and TRBJ2-4; the D gene is possibly TRBD1 (5 bases). Between the trimmed V and J ends, which lost 0 bases and 1 base, there was a span of 20 bases. There are 19 residues in the CDR3. Germline-derived CDR1 and CDR2 are SGHRS and YFSETQ. This CDR3 reads CASSLETPLGARAKNIQYF. CDR3 sequence (DNA): TGCGCCAGCAGCTTGGAAACCCCCTTAGGGGCCAGGGCCAAAAACATTCAGTACTTC.

The chain joins TRBV6-5 to TRBJ1-3; D remains unclear. The germline V gene encodes CDR1 MNHEY and CDR2 SVGAGI. The ends were cut back, 6 bases at V and 3 bases at J, with 9 bases in the middle. There are 13 residues in the CDR3. As DNA, the CDR3 is TGTGCCAGCAGGCCAGAGCTTGGAAACACCATATATTTT. Translation gives CASRPELGNTIYF.

The chain couples TRBV19 to TRBJ1-5; 8 nucleotides agree with TRBD1. CDR3 length: 17 residues. V lost 1 base and J lost 2; bases outside the gene matches: 7. Germline-derived CDR1 and CDR2 are LNHDA and SQIVND (reference sequence). The CDR3 DNA is TGTGCCAGTAGTATAGCGTACACAGGGGGAGGCAATCAGCCCCAGCATTTT. The encoded protein is CASSIAYTGGGNQPQHF.

Details on this clone: Additional DNA sequences in this sample encode the identical CDR3. The chain is built from TRBV2 and TRBJ2-5, with a weak D call TRBD2 (5 bases). Germline V gene data show CDR1 as SNHLY and CDR2 as FYNNEI. Trimming shortened V by 1 base and J by 1 base, and 7 bases separated the two germline ends. The CDR3 contains 14 residues. In nucleotides, the CDR3 is TGTGCCAGCAGTGAAGGGACTCTCCAAGAGACCCAGTACTTC. Encoded protein: CASSEGTLQETQYF.

This chain connects TRBV19 to TRBJ1-2; TRBD1 agrees at 9 bases. CDR3 size: 13 residues. CDR1 LNHDA and CDR2 SQIVND come from the germline V gene (reference sequence). V shed 3 bases, J shed 7 bases, and the junction held 3 bases outside the gene matches. The CDR3 coding sequence is TGTGCCAGTAGTATCGGGACAGGGTTTGGCTACACCTTC. It codes for CASSIGTGFGYTF.

V usage is TRBV6-1 and J usage is TRBJ2-7; 9 bases agree with TRBD1. The CDR3 extends over 15 amino acids. The germline V gene has CDR1 MNHNS and CDR2 SASEGT. J gave up 6 bases and V 6 bases, and 12 bases lay outside the gene matches. CDR3 region: CASSVHPGQGGEQYF. For the CDR3, the DNA is TGTGCCAGCAGCGTCCACCCGGGACAGGGAGGCGAGCAGTACTTC.

V gene TRBV11-2 combines with J gene TRBJ1-1, with D perhaps matching TRBD1 (6 bases). The germline V and J ends were trimmed by 0 bases and 3 bases, with 11 bases remaining between them. Germline V gene sequence: CDR1 SGHAT, CDR2 FQNNGV. The CDR3 loop spans 15 amino acids. DNA for the CDR3: TGTGCCAGCAGCTTAGAGGGGGCGATATACACTGAAGCTTTCTTT. Its translation is CASSLEGAIYTEAFF.

The rearrangement links TRBV10-3 to TRBJ1-3, with a tentative D call TRBD1 (6 bases). The CDR3 consists of 15 residues. Germline-derived CDR1 and CDR2 are ENHRY and SYGVKD. Trimming pared 10 bases from V and 3 bases from J, leaving 19 bases between. This CDR3 reads CATLPEGGIGNTIYF. CDR3 sequence (DNA): TGTGCCACCTTGCCCGAAGGGGGGATTGGAAACACCATATATTTT.

The gene calls are TRBV5-6 and TRBJ1-1, with 7 bases matching TRBD1. CDR3 length: 16 amino acids. V lost 0 bases and J lost 3; bases outside the gene matches: 8. Looked up from germline, CDR1 is SGHDT and CDR2 is YYEEEE. Here the CDR3 DNA reads TGTGCCAGCAGCTTGGTGGTGGACAGGCCCGACACTGAAGCTTTCTTT. It is translated as CASSLVVDRPDTEAFF.

The chain recombines TRBV6-5 with TRBJ1-2; tentative D call: TRBD1 (5 bases). Germline CDR1 and CDR2: MNHEY and SVGAGI. Trimming took 6 bases from V and 9 from J, leaving 14 bases between them. This CDR3 comprises 12 residues. CDR3 sequence reads: CASSHDSARYTF. DNA of the CDR3: TGTGCCAGCAGCCACGACAGCGCCCGCTACACCTTC.

CDR3 sequence: CASSGWKGANIQYF. CDR3 sequence (DNA): TGTGCCAGCAGTGGGTGGAAGGGCGCGAACATTCAGTACTTC. This sequence joins TRBV6-1 and TRBJ2-4; D gene unclear. CDR3 size: 14 residues. Germline V CDR1 and CDR2: MNHNS, SASEGT. V was trimmed by 4 bases and J by 7 bases, leaving 14 bases between them.

V and J are TRBV5-1 and TRBJ1-5; D possibly corresponds to TRBD1 (6 bases). The CDR3 length is 14 residues. The V gene lost 0 bases and the J gene lost 11 bases, with 15 bases spanning the gap. Germline values: CDR1 SGHRS, CDR2 YFSETQ. The chain's CDR3 is CASSLEGHPSTQHF. CDR3 in DNA: TGCGCCAGCAGCTTGGAGGGACACCCCTCGACCCAGCATTTT.

This chain joins TRBV6-6 and TRBJ2-7; a possible D gene is TRBD2 (6 bases). The CDR3 extends over 16 amino acids. Germline CDR1 MNHNY, CDR2 SVGAGI (reference sequence). V shed 0 bases and J shed 2 bases, with 14 bases lying between them. CDR3 loop: CASSYSPTTGAYEQYF. For the CDR3, the DNA is TGTGCCAGCAGTTACTCCCCAACGACGGGAGCCTACGAGCAGTACTTC.

V is TRBV18 and J is TRBJ2-7; the D is unclear. CDR3 length: 14 residues. Trimming left V 3 bases short and J 6 bases short, with 15 bases between. Per germline, CDR1 KGHSH and CDR2 LQKENI. This chain's CDR3 is CASSPPVLEGEQYF. CDR3 nucleotide sequence: TGTGCCAGCTCACCCCCAGTCCTAGAAGGCGAGCAGTACTTC.